This TCR beta chain was captured by sequencing in a study of cytomegalovirus exposure and HLA in healthy donors. Study-level results: Immune exposure information available was restricted to CMV serostatus.

On this clone itself: Its antigen is unidentified.

Primers: 60 Vbeta forward and 13 Jbeta reverse. The protocol was immunoSEQ multiplex PCR, while the TCRdb copy is restricted to in-frame clones and leaves out a portion. The sample yields fewer than 120,000 clones, 76% seen once. This CDR3 comprises 17 residues. The V end was cut by 7 bases, the J end by 4 bases, with 25 bases between. Per the germline V gene, CDR1 is LNHDA and CDR2 is SQIVND (reference sequence). Sequenced material: PBMCs. The receptor's source is a man younger than 40 in good health and CMV-seropositive. The chain recombines TRBV19 with TRBJ1-2; weak D call: TRBD1 (6 bases). DNA for the CDR3: TGTGCCAGTACCACGCCAGGGGTCGCAGGGAGCGGCTATGGCTACACCTTC. Protein sequence: CASTTPGVAGSGYGYTF.